The 2 T cell receptor beta chains presented below share a single source sample, sequenced in a study of T cell changes during pregnancy in multiple sclerosis. Repertoires were generated with immunoSEQ multiplex PCR, while TCRdb's copy carries only in-frame clones and drops some. Among 76,000 or so clones listed, around 93% were seen once. The specimen was peripheral blood, collected in the second trimester of pregnancy. These TCRs come from a female donor in good health, enrolled as a control in a pregnancy study.

This clone was counted a single time. The chain employs TRBV7-8 and TRBJ1-2, with D uncertain. V dropped 1 base and J dropped 5 bases, with 11 bases sitting between them. The CDR3 contains 14 residues. Per the germline V gene, CDR1 is SGHVS and CDR2 is FQNEAQ. The CDR3 DNA is TGTGCCAGCAGCTTAGAGTCGGGGTTGTATGGCTACACCTTC. It is translated as CASSLESGLYGYTF.

The chain carries TRBV30 and TRBJ2-2; a weak D match, TRBD2 (6 bases). The germline V and J ends were trimmed by 2 bases and 4 bases, with 8 bases remaining between them. The length of the CDR3 is 13 residues. Germline-derived CDR1 and CDR2 are GTSNPN and SVGIG (reference sequence). DNA for the CDR3: TGTGCCTGGAGTCTGGGGGGCACCGGGGAGCTGTTTTTT. This translates into CAWSLGGTGELFF.